What follows are 21 T cell receptor beta chains derived from one specimen sequenced in a study of blood T cells in healthy people across ages. Next came a second PCR, run for roughly 6 to 11 cycles, which used a sample-barcoded 5' primer along with a J-beta primer mix. TCRdb redid the calling of the 5' RACE reads with MiXCR, one entry per CDR3 protein. The sample lists hundreds of thousands of distinct CDR3 sequences, about 28% occurring once. Sequenced input: blood. The receptor set was obtained from a woman aged 80 or over in good health.

The count of this clonotype is one. This chain uses TRBV19 with TRBJ2-3; unclear D gene. V was trimmed by 3 bases and J by 4 bases, leaving 14 bases between them. Germline V lookup: CDR1 LNHDA, CDR2 SQIVND (reference sequence). The CDR3 totals 15 residues. The CDR3 DNA is TGTGCCAGTAGTATCGGCGCCGGAAGTGCAGATACGCAGTATTTT. Protein: CASSIGAGSADTQYF. Full variable domain (rest looked up from reference TRBV19 and TRBJ2-3): DGGITQSPKYLFRKEGQNVTLSCEQNLNHDAMYWYRQDPGQGLRLIYYSQIVNDFQKGDIAEGYSVSREKKESFPLTVTSAQKNPTAFYLCASSIGAGSADTQYFGPGTRLTVL.

This clonotype has at least ten counts. V gene TRBV5-6 combines with J gene TRBJ2-7, with D maybe TRBD1 (5 bases). V was cut by 1 base and J by 2 bases, with 13 bases left in between. Germline CDR1 and CDR2: SGHDT and YYEEEE. The CDR3 has 15 residues. CDR3 coding DNA: TGTGCCAGCAGCTTGAAGGGGAAGCTACCCTACGAGCAGTACTTC. Protein product: CASSLKGKLPYEQYF.

This clonotype came up many times. V gene TRBV10-3 combines with J gene TRBJ2-5; 10 bases agree with TRBD1. Per the germline V gene, CDR1 is ENHRY and CDR2 is SYGVKD. With V trimmed by 6 bases and J by 4 bases, 8 bases remained unmatched. The CDR3 has 15 amino acids. In nucleotides, the CDR3 is TGTGCCATCAGGAAAGGGACAGGGGCCGGAGAGACCCAGTACTTC. The encoded protein is CAIRKGTGAGETQYF.

The table lists this clonotype with many counts. CDR3 loop: CSAGRQGASIGYTF. The CDR3 nucleotides are TGCAGTGCTGGAAGACAGGGGGCCTCGATTGGCTACACCTTC. The chain couples TRBV20-1 to TRBJ1-2; TRBD1 agrees at 10 bases. The CDR3 totals 14 residues. After removal of 5 bases from V and 7 bases from J, the junction contained 10 bases not matched to a gene. Germline CDR1 is DFQATT and CDR2 is SNEGSKA (reference sequence).

This sequence joins TRBV4-2 and TRBJ2-1; D is unresolved. Trimming took off 0 bases at V and 12 bases at J, with 9 bases between the two ends. This CDR3 has 12 amino acids. The germline V gene encodes CDR1 LGHNA and CDR2 YNFKEQ. The CDR3 DNA is TGTGCCAGCAGCCAAGATCGAGGTGGGCAGTTCTTC. It yields the protein CASSQDRGGQFF.

Here the CDR3 DNA reads TGTGCCAGCTCTGCTAGCGGGGGGGCGACAGATACGCAGTATTTT. Its translation: CASSASGGATDTQYF. The chain employs TRBV12-3 or TRBV12-4 and TRBJ2-3, with 12 positions matching TRBD2. This CDR3 has 15 residues. V shed 8 bases, J shed 3 bases, and the junction held 6 bases outside the gene matches.

This CDR3 reads CASSPGTGGRNQPQHF. The CDR3 DNA sequence: TGTGCCAGCAGTCCAGGGACAGGGGGTCGCAATCAGCCCCAGCATTTT. This chain uses TRBV12-3 or TRBV12-4 with TRBJ1-5, with 11 bases that match TRBD1. CDR3 length equals 16 residues. J was trimmed by 2 bases and V by 5 bases; bases with no gene match: 5.

This clonotype was observed at least ten times. The CDR3 is CASSQGGSYNEQFF. As DNA, the CDR3 is TGTGCCAGCAGTCAGGGGGGCTCCTACAATGAGCAGTTCTTC. This chain links TRBV12-3 or TRBV12-4 with TRBJ2-1; weak D call: TRBD1 (7 bases). The CDR3 consists of 14 residues. V lost 5 bases to trimming and J lost 0 bases, with 8 bases between them.

This clonotype occurred a few times. The chain is built from TRBV6-2 or TRBV6-3 and TRBJ2-2; D is possibly TRBD2 (6 bases). The CDR3 has 16 amino acids. Germline lookup yields CDR1 MNHEY and CDR2 SVGEGT. Trimming took off 2 bases at V and 1 base at J, with 11 bases between the two ends. CDR3 nucleotides: TGTGCCAGCAGTTACAAGACGGGACTGAACACCGGGGAGCTGTTTTTT. This translates into CASSYKTGLNTGELFF.

This clonotype has a count of ten or more. The chain recombines TRBV3-1 with TRBJ2-5; the D is unclear. CDR3 length: 9 amino acids. Trimming pared 6 bases from V and 6 bases from J, leaving 2 bases between. Looked up from germline, CDR1 is LGHDT and CDR2 is YNNKEL (reference sequence). For the CDR3, the DNA is TGTGCCAGCAGGCAGACCCAGTACTTC. It encodes CASRQTQYF.

This rearrangement joins TRBV12-3 or TRBV12-4 to TRBJ1-4; possible D gene TRBD1, 5 bases. This CDR3 spans 14 amino acids. V was clipped by 6 bases and J by 7 bases, with 15 bases between them. The DNA of the CDR3 is TGTGCCAGCAGCCGGACGAGGAGGGGTGAAAAACTGTTTTTT. It is translated as CASSRTRRGEKLFF.

This clonotype occurred a few times. It is likely a read error: a sequence one base away is far more abundant. The chain recombines TRBV7-2 with TRBJ2-7, with TRBD1 matching 11 bases. V was clipped by 3 bases and J by 10 bases; unmatched bases: 8. CDR3 length: 14 amino acids. From germline, CDR1 is SGHTA and CDR2 FQGNSA. CDR3 amino acids: CASSLDRGREAQYF. CDR3 bases: TGTGCCAGCAGCTTGGACAGGGGGCGAGAGGCCCAGTACTTC.

At least ten counts were recorded for this clonotype. The V and J genes are TRBV7-2 and TRBJ2-2, with D uncertain. The CDR3 loop spans 12 amino acids. Germline values: CDR1 SGHTA, CDR2 FQGNSA. V was shortened by 4 bases and J by 1 base, with 1 base between the two germline ends. CDR3 sequence: CASSWNTGELFF. CDR3 nucleotides: TGTGCCAGCAGCTGGAACACCGGGGAGCTGTTTTTT. Filled out from reference TRBV7-2 and TRBJ2-2, the complete variable domain reads GAGVSQSPSNKVTEKGKDVELRCDPISGHTALYWYRQSLGQGLEFLIYFQGNSAPDKSGLPSDRFSAERTGGSVSTLTIQRTQQEDSAVYLCASSWNTGELFFGEGSRLTVL.

At least ten counts were recorded for this clonotype. The chain joins TRBV2 to TRBJ2-5; D is unclear. In germline, CDR1 is SNHLY, CDR2 FYNNEI. This CDR3 region has 14 residues. Trimming left V 5 bases short and J 0 bases short, with 10 bases between. The CDR3 DNA reads TGTGCCAGCAGTAATCAGCAGGACCAAGAGACCCAGTACTTC. This translates into CASSNQQDQETQYF.

This clonotype was picked up many times. J is TRBJ1-5 and V is TRBV6-1; D call uncertain. Germline V gives CDR1 MNHNS, CDR2 SASEGT. Trimming removed 1 base at V and 8 bases at J, with 6 bases between. CDR3 length: 12 residues. CDR3 protein: CASSEEPKPQHF. The CDR3 bases are TGTGCCAGCAGTGAAGAGCCGAAGCCCCAGCATTTT.

A note on this clonotype: An end of the junction differs from the germline gene, which may be a read error. The rearrangement joins TRBV7-2 to TRBJ1-2, with D uncertain. The CDR3 runs 14 residues. The V gene's germline CDR1 is SGHTA and CDR2 FQGNSA. The DNA for the CDR3 is TGTGCCAGCAGCTTATGGCGTCAGCCCTATGGCTGCACCTTC. Amino acid sequence: CASSLWRQPYGCTF.

This clonotype was recorded only once. This may be a read error, as it is one base from a much larger clone. The CDR3 is CASSQGAGAHSGANVLTF. The DNA of the CDR3 is TGTGCCAGCAGCCAAGGCGCAGGGGCCCACTCTGGGGCCAACGTCCTGACTTTC. The rearrangement joins TRBV3-1 to TRBJ2-6, with D possibly TRBD1 on 6 matching bases. This CDR3 has 18 amino acids. V was shortened by 1 base and J by 0 bases, with 13 bases between the two germline ends. Germline CDR1 and CDR2: LGHDT and YNNKEL (reference sequence).

This clonotype was seen ten or more times. V and J are TRBV7-2 and TRBJ2-5; maybe TRBD1 (5 bases). CDR1 and CDR2 from the germline V gene are SGHTA and FQGNSA. Trimming removed 3 bases at V and 4 bases at J, with 18 bases between. The CDR3 length is 16 residues. The CDR3, as DNA: TGTGCCAGCAGCTTTAGCCAATCCCGACAGAGAGAGACCCAGTACTTC. It encodes CASSFSQSRQRETQYF.

V is TRBV14 and J is TRBJ2-7; 13 bases fit TRBD2. V was clipped by 2 bases and J by 11 bases; unmatched bases: 6. The CDR3 is 14 amino acids. Germline lookup yields CDR1 SGHDN and CDR2 FVKESK. In DNA, the CDR3 is TGTGCCAGCAGCCAACAACTAGCGGGGGGGCAGGAGTACTTC. Translation: CASSQQLAGGQEYF.

The chain recombines TRBV6-2 or TRBV6-3 with TRBJ2-7; D uncertain. The CDR3 sequence is 13 residues long. Trimming left V 2 bases short and J 7 bases short, with 12 bases between. Germline-derived CDR1 and CDR2 are MNHEY and SVGEGT. The CDR3: CASSYANSEEQYF. In DNA form, the CDR3 reads TGTGCCAGCAGTTACGCGAACTCTGAGGAGCAGTACTTC.

This clonotype was observed at least ten times. V and J are TRBV5-1 and TRBJ2-7; D possibly matches TRBD1 or TRBD2 (5 bases each). Germline V gene data show CDR1 as SGHRS and CDR2 as YFSETQ. This CDR3 is built from 15 residues. Trimming took 9 bases from V and 0 from J, leaving 19 bases between them. DNA for the CDR3: TGCGCCACCAAATTGGGAGAGGGGTCCTCCTACGAGCAGTACTTC. This sequence encodes CATKLGEGSSYEQYF.